This T cell receptor (beta chain) was sequenced during a study of control samples from healthy donors and cancer patients. Sequencing used immunoSEQ multiplex PCR; TCRdb keeps in-frame clones, though not all of them. The table lists about 150,000 clones, 75% to 90% of them singletons. The sequencing sample was made of blood. The sequence came from a man aged 25 to 45 in good health.

The CDR3 nucleotides are TGTGCCAGCAGTTATGAGGGCTTCGGCAATCAGCCCCAGCATTTT. Residues: CASSYEGFGNQPQHF. The chain carries TRBV6-2 or TRBV6-3 and TRBJ1-5; D is ambiguous. Trimming removed 3 bases at V and 2 bases at J, with 11 bases between. Per the germline V gene, CDR1 is MNHEY and CDR2 is SVGEGT. The CDR3 length is 15 residues.